This TCR beta chain comes out of a study of T cell responses to AZD1222 COVID-19 vaccine (dated by TCRdb to about 2021). About the study as a whole: A total of about 230 trial participants underwent TCR sequencing, of whom 207 received two doses of AZD1222 and 26 received two doses of the MenACWY control vaccine. Enrollment into the trials was organized by age into subgroups of 18-55, 56-69 and 70-plus years, and those subgroups contained roughly 150, 30 and 60 TCR-sequenced participants, respectively. General findings and caveats noted by the study authors: Participants were mostly white British, with more females than males. The authors suggested clonal diversity may have been underestimated. Because no day 14 peak-response samples were available, the repertoires could be characterized only after the peak T cell response. The 56-69-year group was small, and its depth increase did not reach significance, likely because of low power. CD4 TCRs associated with the vaccine covered the entire spike protein, and the dominant responses were in regions 160-218 and 743-854. After two AZD1222 doses, both the breadth and the depth of spike-specific TCRs were significantly higher than at day 0 and than in MenACWY recipients. Nearly half of unique spike-specific TCRs reportedly recognized epitopes outside regions mutated in the B.1.351 and B.1.1.7 variants. Conclusions about previously exposed vaccinees were limited because only a handful of AZD1222 recipients were SARS-CoV-2 seropositive at baseline.

The CDR3 regions of human TCRbeta chains were analyzed by immunosequencing. Per the original workflow: Repertoire TCRs were checked for matches against a reference library of SARS-CoV-2-specific TCRs that had been generated using the MIRA antigen-specificity platform. Breadth meant the fraction of unique TCRs that were SARS-CoV-2-associated, whereas depth meant the fraction of total T cells that were SARS-CoV-2-associated. Using the MIRA data, each spike-specific TCR was assigned both to the spike region to which the TCR was reactive and to a CD4 or CD8 class. Log10-transformed breadth and depth values were compared by one-way ANOVA with Sidak's multiple comparisons tests. Sourced from immuneACCESS, this table was stored by TCRdb with only in-frame sequences that have V and J called. A share of the clones is absent; for the studies checked, an unresolved V gene accounts for under half, and the remainder has no known explanation. V and J calls and clone size are as listed in that table; D and trimming were resolved from the DNA. The sample records approximately 130,000 clones, approximately 88% of which are singletons. 5% to 6% of the sample goes to the ten largest clones.

As to this clone: Its binding antigen is unknown. No much larger clone exists at a distance of one base, and base qualities are not known.

The germline V end is reduced by 5 bases and the J end by 1 base; junction bases left unmatched: 3. Including cysteine and phenylalanine, the CDR3 has 14 amino acids. The DNA shown is the 42-base CDR3, in frame from base 1. CDR1 and CDR2 are read off the germline V gene as SGHVS and FQNEAQ. The sample's time point, from its label and the paper: about 28 days (+/-7) after the second vaccine dose. AZD1222 recipients given second doses at about 4 weeks or at about 12 weeks were pooled, since spike-specific TCR depth and breadth were not found to differ between the two schedules. The vaccinee samples were drawn from two UK trials, COV001 and COV002, one of which was a single-blind randomized controlled phase 2/3 trial testing AZD1222 (ChAdOx1 nCoV-19) in healthy adults. For TCRbeta chain sequencing, PBMC samples were collected from trial participants at day 0 and at day 28 after the second dose.

The starting material was peripheral blood, obtained 28 days after the second AZD1222 dose. The receptor was derived from an adult who received the AZD1222 COVID-19 vaccine. The sequence joins TRBV7-8 to TRBJ2-5; 8 bases in between match TRBD2. The CDR3 here reads CASSVREGQETQYF. Here is the DNA: TGTGCCAGCAGCGTACGGGAGGGCCAAGAGACCCAGTACTTC.